The 3 T cell receptor beta chains presented below share a single source sample, sequenced in a study of shared clonotypes between healthy human individuals. The table came from immunoSEQ multiplex PCR; TCRdb's copy has only in-frame clones and leaves some out. The data show around 2,000,000 clones, approximately 94% seen once. Cells designated naive CD8 were CD45RO-negative and were positively selected for CCR7, with terminally differentiated effector memory CD45RA+ cells excluded. Sequenced material: naive CD8+ T cells from PBMCs. Receptors originate from a man younger than 35 in good health. Some clones in this sample may be carry-over from other donors' samples.

This chain connects TRBV30 to TRBJ1-4; perhaps TRBD1 as D (5 bases). CDR1 is GTSNPN and CDR2 is SVGIG in the germline V gene (reference sequence). The CDR3 has 14 amino acids. V lost 0 bases, J lost 5 bases, and 10 bases lay in between. CDR3 region: CAWSVGALNEKLFF. CDR3 DNA sequence: TGTGCCTGGAGTGTTGGGGCCCTAAATGAAAAACTGTTTTTT.

The chain uses TRBV28 and TRBJ1-1; TRBD1 agrees at 7 bases. Germline-derived CDR1 and CDR2 are MDHEN and SYDVKM. This CDR3 is 15 amino acids long. J gave up 9 bases and V 7 bases, and 17 bases lay outside the gene matches. As DNA, the CDR3 is TGTGCCAGCACCCAACACCATCGTGGGGACAGCCAAGCTTTCTTT. It codes for CASTQHHRGDSQAFF.

This clone was counted a single time. The same CDR3 arises from other DNA sequences in this sample as well. V gene TRBV19 combines with J gene TRBJ2-7, with D perhaps assigned TRBD1 or TRBD2 (5 bases each). The germline V gene encodes CDR1 LNHDA and CDR2 SQIVND (reference sequence). The V end was cut by 3 bases, the J end by 1 base, with 10 bases between. The CDR3 sequence is 14 residues long. CDR3 in amino acids: CASSIGTDSYEQYF. The CDR3 DNA follows: TGTGCCAGTAGTATCGGGACCGATTCCTACGAGCAGTACTTC. Complete variable domain (other parts from reference TRBV19 and TRBJ2-7): DGGITQSPKYLFRKEGQNVTLSCEQNLNHDAMYWYRQDPGQGLRLIYYSQIVNDFQKGDIAEGYSVSREKKESFPLTVTSAQKNPTAFYLCASSIGTDSYEQYFGPGTRLTVT.